The present entry profiles one T cell receptor beta chain with its context. From germline, CDR1 is SQVTM and CDR2 ANQGSEA. V was clipped by 6 bases and J by 2 bases; unmatched bases: 17. CDR3 length: 18 residues. This entry comes from a study of blood T cell repertoires in COVID-19. Study-wide background: Sources were T cells, B-cell-depleted T cells, or PBMCs; the material itself was cDNA or gDNA.

Study processing details: Reference gene primer amplification in the assay estimated nucleated cell counts. Libraries were prepared by immunoSEQ multiplex PCR; TCRdb keeps only in-frame clonotypes and omits some of them. That table gives V, J and clone size, and the DNA gave D and trimming. In the table there are 90,000 to 150,000 clones, 85% to 90% of which are singletons. This TCR was sampled from a man between 60 and 75 years old with acute or convalescent COVID-19. The sample consisted of peripheral blood. The gene calls are TRBV29-1 and TRBJ2-1, with 9 bases identical to TRBD1. The CDR3 loop is CSVLIRTGTGSTYNEQFF. CDR3 DNA sequence: TGCAGCGTCCTGATTCGGACCGGGACAGGGTCCACCTACAATGAGCAGTTCTTC.